What follows describes a single T cell receptor (beta chain). Its cognate antigen has yet to be identified. No quality values exist for individual bases; no much larger clone is one base distant. This specimen belongs to a study of immune characteristics of hereditary and idiopathic chronic pancreatitis. Notes on the research overall: The study profiled local pancreatic immune cells and TCRbeta repertoires in hereditary and idiopathic chronic pancreatitis compared with control organ donor pancreases. TCRbeta sequencing included a few control pancreases, about seven pancreases with hereditary chronic pancreatitis and roughly six pancreases with idiopathic chronic pancreatitis. The gDNA-based approach was chosen because it involved minimal in vitro experimental manipulation of pancreas-infiltrating T cells.

Chronic pancreatitis pancreas tissue was obtained from patients undergoing total pancreatectomy with islet autotransplantation (TPIAT). None of the chronic pancreatitis patients included in the study had a known history of diabetes. For TCRbeta sequencing, genomic DNA was extracted directly from bulk pancreas tissue without sorting T cells. No particular cause of disease was identified in patients with idiopathic chronic pancreatitis. At two US centers, pancreas tissues from patients and organ donors were collected on a consecutive basis. Library preparation employed the immunoSEQ multiplex PCR assay. The TCRbeta CDR3 region and adjacent sequences were amplified and sequenced from pancreatic genomic DNA. Under the source paper's analysis protocol: Repertoire diversity was assessed as a mean normalized Shannon-Wiener index, together with productive clonality and counts of productive rearrangements. The nonparametric Mann-Whitney U test was used to compare repertoire metrics between the control and chronic pancreatitis groups. A clonotype counted as shared when its CDR3beta sequence had identical amino acid composition and length across subjects. TCRdb took over this immuneACCESS table, retaining in-frame rearrangements with V and J assigned. Such tables are incomplete; in checked studies, under half of the missing clones stem from an unresolved V gene, and the remainder is unexplained. V and J calls and clone size follow that table, whereas D and trimming were derived from the DNA. A total of about 2,000 clones appear in this sample, around 74% of them only once. The top ten constitute around a sixth of the sample.

V loses 4 bases of germline sequence and J loses 8 bases, and the interval between the two ends is 8 bases. The germline V gene encodes CDR1 MGHDK and CDR2 SYGVNS. The CDR3 numbers 12 residues from cysteine through phenylalanine. The DNA shown is the 36-base CDR3, in frame from base 1. Paper-wide results and their limitations: The study did not include chronic pancreatitis caused by alcohol use. Because patient tissue could be obtained only at the time of TPIAT, immune findings may have been influenced by differences in disease duration. Numbers of productive TCR rearrangements correlated positively with disease severity scores among approximately 13 chronic pancreatitis patients. Compared with controls, TCRbeta repertoire diversity was significantly higher and clonality was lower in both chronic pancreatitis groups. Differences in Vbeta-Jbeta gene family usage, including TRBV10, TRBV19, TRBV23 and TRBV5, were found between hereditary and idiopathic chronic pancreatitis.

The sequenced material came from pancreas tissue with idiopathic chronic pancreatitis. What this sample's cell subset or site label stands for: chronic pancreatitis without an identified cause. The sequence derives from a human donor with chronic pancreatitis. The chain is made from TRBV25-1 and TRBJ1-4; a confident D gene designation cannot be given. This receptor carries the CDR3 CASSAGEEKLFF. The sequenced DNA is TGTGCCAGCAGTGCCGGGGAGGAAAAACTGTTTTTT.